The next 5 T cell receptor beta chains were all read from a single sample in a study of blood T cell repertoires in COVID-19. The data were produced by immunoSEQ multiplex PCR, yet TCRdb's version contains in-frame clones alone and is incomplete. The table lists around 220,000 clones, approximately 84% of them singletons, with roughly 7% in the top ten. The sequencing input was peripheral blood. Source of these receptors: a woman of 80 years or more with COVID-19, enrolled during active disease.

The chain is built from TRBV11-3 and TRBJ2-7; D not resolved. The CDR3 covers 12 residues. V dropped 2 bases and J dropped 3 bases, with 5 bases sitting between them. Germline V CDR1 and CDR2: SGHNT, YENEEA. The CDR3 nucleotides read TGTGCCAGCAGCTTAAACGGCTACGAGCAGTACTTC. Protein product: CASSLNGYEQYF.

The rearrangement links TRBV9 to TRBJ2-7, with D possibly matching TRBD1 (5 bases). This CDR3 is built from 15 residues. V was shortened by 3 bases and J by 9 bases, with 22 bases between the two germline ends. Germline-derived CDR1 and CDR2 are SGDLS and YYNGEE. The CDR3 region is CASSGGIGGAPRQYF. Written as DNA, the CDR3 is TGTGCCAGCAGCGGGGGCATTGGCGGTGCACCGCGGCAGTACTTC.

This chain uses TRBV6-6 with TRBJ1-5; D call uncertain. V dropped 6 bases and J dropped 7 bases, with 16 bases sitting between them. The CDR3 totals 14 residues. Germline V gives CDR1 MNHNY, CDR2 SVGAGI (reference sequence). This chain's CDR3 is CASSEGSGGQPQHF. The CDR3 DNA is TGTGCCAGCAGCGAAGGGTCGGGAGGGCAGCCCCAGCATTTT.

This sequence joins TRBV11-3 and TRBJ2-5; no reliable D call. CDR3 length: 17 amino acids. Trimming shortened V by 5 bases and J by 1 base, and 20 bases separated the two germline ends. CDR1 is SGHNT, CDR2 YENEEA, per germline. The CDR3 here is CASSPSSGRQSQETQYF. The CDR3 bases are TGTGCCAGCAGCCCTTCTTCCGGCCGACAATCCCAAGAGACCCAGTACTTC. The full variable domain, with the rest looked up from reference TRBV11-3 and TRBJ2-5, is EAGVVQSPRYKIIEKKQPVAFWCNPISGHNTLYWYLQNLGQGPELLIRYENEEAVDDSQLPKDRFSAERLKGVDSTLKIQPAELGDSAVYLCASSPSSGRQSQETQYFGPGTRLLVL.

The chain joins TRBV5-1 to TRBJ1-6; a possible D gene is TRBD1 (6 bases). Germline CDR1 is SGHRS and CDR2 is YFSETQ. The germline V and J ends were trimmed by 4 bases and 14 bases, with 19 bases remaining between them. The length of the CDR3 is 14 residues. The CDR3, as DNA: TGCGCCAGCAGCGTAGGACAGATCTTTGGGACCCTCCACTTT. Protein sequence: CASSVGQIFGTLHF.